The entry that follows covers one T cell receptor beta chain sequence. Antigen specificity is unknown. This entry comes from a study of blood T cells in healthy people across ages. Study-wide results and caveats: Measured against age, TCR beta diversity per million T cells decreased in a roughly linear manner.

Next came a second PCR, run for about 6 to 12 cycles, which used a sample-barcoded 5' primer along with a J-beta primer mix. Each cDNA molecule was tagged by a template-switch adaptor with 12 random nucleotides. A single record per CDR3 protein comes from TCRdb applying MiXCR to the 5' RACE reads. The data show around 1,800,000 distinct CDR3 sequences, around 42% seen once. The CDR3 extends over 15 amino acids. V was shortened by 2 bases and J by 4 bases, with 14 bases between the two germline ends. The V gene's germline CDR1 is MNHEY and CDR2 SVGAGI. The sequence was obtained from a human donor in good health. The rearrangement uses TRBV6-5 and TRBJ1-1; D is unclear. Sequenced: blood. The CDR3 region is CASSYRRTGGTEAFF. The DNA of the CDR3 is TGTGCCAGCAGTTACCGCCGGACGGGAGGCACTGAAGCTTTCTTT.